This is a list of T cell receptor beta chains from one sample in a study of blood T cell repertoires in COVID-19. The assay was immunoSEQ multiplex PCR, and TCRdb's table has in-frame clones only and misses some. The sample includes 150,000 to 200,000 clones, over 75% of them seen just once. Sequencing was carried out using peripheral blood. These receptors were obtained from a man in his sixties or seventies who had recovered from COVID-19. Each CDR3 is given with its conserved first and last residue. D genes are given only for firm matches. Clone size is shown for a subset of rows, as once, few, many or a class of expanded clone.

d_gene | abundance | j_gene | v_gene | CDR3nt | CDR3aa
. | . | TRBJ1-5 | TRBV6-5 | TGTGCCAGCAGAGTCGGGGTCAATCAGCCCCAGCATTTT | CASRVGVNQPQHF
TRBD2 | . | TRBJ2-7 | TRBV7-8 | TGTGCCAGCAGTCCGTCCCTAGCGGGAGAGGAAGACTACGAGCAGTACTTC | CASSPSLAGEEDYEQYF
. | . | TRBJ2-1 | TRBV6-5 | TGTGCCAGCAGTTTTTCAGGGGTAGGAACCTACAATGAGCAGTTCTTC | CASSFSGVGTYNEQFF
. | once | TRBJ1-3 | TRBV19 | TGTGCCAGTAGTATTCAGGCAGAGATCTCGAACACCATATATTTT | CASSIQAEISNTIYF
. | . | TRBJ1-2 | TRBV18 | TGTGCCAGCTCACCTGAGGGTTTGGGCTCTGGGAACTACACCTTC | CASSPEGLGSGNYTF
TRBD2 | once | TRBJ2-2 | TRBV6-2/TRBV6-3 | TGTGCCAGCAGTTACTCCCCTAGCGGGAATCGGAACACCGGGGAGCTGTTTTTT | CASSYSPSGNRNTGELFF
TRBD2 | . | TRBJ2-1 | TRBV9 | TGTGCCAGCAGCGTAGCAGGCGGGGGACGTGAGCAGTTCTTC | CASSVAGGGREQFF
. | few | TRBJ2-7 | TRBV10-1 | TGCGCCAGCAGTGAGTCAGACAGCCGGCAGTACTTC | CASSESDSRQYF
TRBD2 | few | TRBJ2-7 | TRBV9 | TGTGCCAGCAGCGTGGCACTAGCGGGAGACGAGCAGTACTTC | CASSVALAGDEQYF
TRBD1 | . | TRBJ1-4 | TRBV5-5 | TGTGCCAGCAGCCCCCCCCCAGGGGGAGATGAAAAACTGTTTTTT | CASSPPPGGDEKLFF
TRBD2 | . | TRBJ2-7 | TRBV27 | TGTGCCAGCAGTCTCCGCGGGAGGGCCTCCTACGAGCAGTACTTC | CASSLRGRASYEQYF
TRBD2 | once | TRBJ2-5 | TRBV14 | TGTGCCAGCAGCCAATGGAGCGGGAGGGCCGAGACCCAGTACTTC | CASSQWSGRAETQYF
. | . | TRBJ1-5 | TRBV18 | TGTGCCAGCTCACTCGGCAGGGGTAGCAATCAGCCCCAGCATTTT | CASSLGRGSNQPQHF
. | . | TRBJ2-5 | TRBV18 | TGTGCCAGCTCGCCCTATTCGGGGGAGACCCAGTACTTC | CASSPYSGETQYF
TRBD1 | few | TRBJ2-7 | TRBV10-2 | TGCGCCAGCGGACAGGGACACGAGCAGTACTTC | CASGQGHEQYF
TRBD1 | . | TRBJ2-5 | TRBV7-2 | TGTGCCAGCAGCTCGACAGGGGCTGGGACCCAGTACTTC | CASSSTGAGTQYF
. | . | TRBJ1-1 | TRBV13 | TGTGCCAGCAGCTCCGGGTCGACTGAAGCTTTCTTT | CASSSGSTEAFF
TRBD1 | few | TRBJ1-1 | TRBV6-5 | TGTGCCAGCAATGGACAGGGATACCTGAACACTGAAGCTTTCTTT | CASNGQGYLNTEAFF
. | . | TRBJ2-7 | TRBV6-1 | TGTGCCAGCAGTGAAGCTGTAGCGGTTATCTACGAGCAGTACTTC | CASSEAVAVIYEQYF
. | . | TRBJ1-4 | TRBV10-3 | TGTGCCACCACCAACGAGGGAGCTAATGAAAAACTGTTTTTT | CATTNEGANEKLFF
TRBD1 | . | TRBJ2-7 | TRBV27 | TGTGCCAGCAGTCACCCTCCAGGGGGCCCCTACGAGCAGTACTTC | CASSHPPGGPYEQYF
. | few | TRBJ1-2 | TRBV7-2 | TGTGCCAGCAGCTCCACCGGGCCAGGGGTGCAAGGCTACACCTTC | CASSSTGPGVQGYTF
. | once | TRBJ2-7 | TRBV6-5 | TGTGCCAGCACCCCGCCTCAGGGCGGCGAGCAGTACTTC | CASTPPQGGEQYF
. | . | TRBJ1-4 | TRBV6-5 | TGTGCCAGCAGTTACTACCCAAGGGGAACTAATGAAAAACTGTTTTTT | CASSYYPRGTNEKLFF
TRBD2 | . | TRBJ2-1 | TRBV28 | TGTGCCAGCAGTTTCGCGACTAGCGGGAGAAATGAGCAGTTCTTC | CASSFATSGRNEQFF
. | . | TRBJ2-7 | TRBV2 | TGTGCCAGCAGTGATTCGGGACTCCTACAGGTTGAGCAGTACTTC | CASSDSGLLQVEQYF
. | . | TRBJ1-5 | TRBV4-3 | TGCGCCAGCAGCCAAGATTTGACAGTCAATCAGCCCCAGCATTTT | CASSQDLTVNQPQHF
. | . | TRBJ1-1 | TRBV4-1 | TGCGCCAGCAGCCAACAGGGCTTACAGGCGGCTTTCTTT | CASSQQGLQAAFF
. | . | TRBJ2-3 | TRBV10-2 | TGCGCCAGCAGTGAAAGTCGTAGCATAGATACGCAGTATTTT | CASSESRSIDTQYF
TRBD2 | few | TRBJ2-2 | TRBV3-1/TRBV3-2 | TGTGCCAGCAGCCAAGACCCTCTTAGCGGGACCACCGGGGAGCTGTTTTTT | CASSQDPLSGTTGELFF
. | . | TRBJ1-4 | TRBV10-2 | TGCGCCAGCAGTGAAGTTGCAGGGACTAATGAAAAACTGTTTTTT | CASSEVAGTNEKLFF
TRBD2 | . | TRBJ2-1 | TRBV7-3 | TGTGCCAGCAGCTTAGGTCCCGGGACTAGCGGATACAATGAGCAGTTCTTC | CASSLGPGTSGYNEQFF
TRBD1 | . | TRBJ2-5 | TRBV3-1/TRBV3-2 | TGTGCCAGCAGCCCTAGGACAGGCCAAGAGACCCAGTACTTC | CASSPRTGQETQYF
. | . | TRBJ1-1 | TRBV6-6 | TGTGCCAGCAGTTACGGGATCCAGGGCGCTGAAGCTTTCTTT | CASSYGIQGAEAFF
. | . | TRBJ1-1 | TRBV2 | TGTGCCAGCAGGGGGGAGGCCGGCACTGAAGCTTTCTTT | CASRGEAGTEAFF
TRBD2 | . | TRBJ2-2 | TRBV11-2 | TGTGCCAGCAGCTGGACTAGCGGGAGTGCCGGGGAGCTGTTTTTT | CASSWTSGSAGELFF
. | . | TRBJ2-1 | TRBV27 | TGTGCCAGCAGTTTAAAATGGGGCGGCGAGCAGTTCTTC | CASSLKWGGEQFF
. | . | TRBJ2-7 | TRBV11-2 | TGTGCCAGCAGCCACGGACAGAACGAGCAGTACTTC | CASSHGQNEQYF
. | . | TRBJ2-7 | TRBV2 | TGTGCCAGCAGTGAGGACGGGACTTACGAGCAGTACTTC | CASSEDGTYEQYF
TRBD1 | . | TRBJ1-1 | TRBV29-1 | TGCAGCGGGACAGGGGTCAACACTGAAGCTTTCTTT | CSGTGVNTEAFF
. | . | TRBJ2-3 | TRBV7-9 | TGTGCCAGCAGCTCCGCCGCCTACTCGACAGATACGCAGTATTTT | CASSSAAYSTDTQYF
TRBD1 | . | TRBJ2-5 | TRBV6-5 | TGTGCCAGCAGTTACGTTACAGGGGAGAAGACCCAGTACTTC | CASSYVTGEKTQYF
TRBD1 | . | TRBJ2-1 | TRBV7-9 | TGTGCCAGCAGCCCAACAGGGGCACCCCAGTTCTTC | CASSPTGAPQFF
. | . | TRBJ2-1 | TRBV30 | TGTGCCTTTCATACGGGAGTGGGGTACAATGAGCAGTTCTTC | CAFHTGVGYNEQFF
TRBD2 | . | TRBJ2-3 | TRBV6-1 | TGTGCCAGCAGTGCAAGGACTAGCGGGAGGGGCACAGATACGCAGTATTTT | CASSARTSGRGTDTQYF
. | . | TRBJ1-5 | TRBV7-2 | TGTGCCAGCAGCTTAGACCTTCTGACAGCAAATCAGCCCCAGCATTTT | CASSLDLLTANQPQHF
. | . | TRBJ2-7 | TRBV10-3 | TGTGCCATCAGTGAGGGACAGACTCGCTCCTACGAGCAGTACTTC | CAISEGQTRSYEQYF
. | . | TRBJ2-2 | TRBV19 | TGTGCCAGTAGTACAGACAGGACACTGGGTCAACCCGGGGAGCTGTTTTTT | CASSTDRTLGQPGELFF